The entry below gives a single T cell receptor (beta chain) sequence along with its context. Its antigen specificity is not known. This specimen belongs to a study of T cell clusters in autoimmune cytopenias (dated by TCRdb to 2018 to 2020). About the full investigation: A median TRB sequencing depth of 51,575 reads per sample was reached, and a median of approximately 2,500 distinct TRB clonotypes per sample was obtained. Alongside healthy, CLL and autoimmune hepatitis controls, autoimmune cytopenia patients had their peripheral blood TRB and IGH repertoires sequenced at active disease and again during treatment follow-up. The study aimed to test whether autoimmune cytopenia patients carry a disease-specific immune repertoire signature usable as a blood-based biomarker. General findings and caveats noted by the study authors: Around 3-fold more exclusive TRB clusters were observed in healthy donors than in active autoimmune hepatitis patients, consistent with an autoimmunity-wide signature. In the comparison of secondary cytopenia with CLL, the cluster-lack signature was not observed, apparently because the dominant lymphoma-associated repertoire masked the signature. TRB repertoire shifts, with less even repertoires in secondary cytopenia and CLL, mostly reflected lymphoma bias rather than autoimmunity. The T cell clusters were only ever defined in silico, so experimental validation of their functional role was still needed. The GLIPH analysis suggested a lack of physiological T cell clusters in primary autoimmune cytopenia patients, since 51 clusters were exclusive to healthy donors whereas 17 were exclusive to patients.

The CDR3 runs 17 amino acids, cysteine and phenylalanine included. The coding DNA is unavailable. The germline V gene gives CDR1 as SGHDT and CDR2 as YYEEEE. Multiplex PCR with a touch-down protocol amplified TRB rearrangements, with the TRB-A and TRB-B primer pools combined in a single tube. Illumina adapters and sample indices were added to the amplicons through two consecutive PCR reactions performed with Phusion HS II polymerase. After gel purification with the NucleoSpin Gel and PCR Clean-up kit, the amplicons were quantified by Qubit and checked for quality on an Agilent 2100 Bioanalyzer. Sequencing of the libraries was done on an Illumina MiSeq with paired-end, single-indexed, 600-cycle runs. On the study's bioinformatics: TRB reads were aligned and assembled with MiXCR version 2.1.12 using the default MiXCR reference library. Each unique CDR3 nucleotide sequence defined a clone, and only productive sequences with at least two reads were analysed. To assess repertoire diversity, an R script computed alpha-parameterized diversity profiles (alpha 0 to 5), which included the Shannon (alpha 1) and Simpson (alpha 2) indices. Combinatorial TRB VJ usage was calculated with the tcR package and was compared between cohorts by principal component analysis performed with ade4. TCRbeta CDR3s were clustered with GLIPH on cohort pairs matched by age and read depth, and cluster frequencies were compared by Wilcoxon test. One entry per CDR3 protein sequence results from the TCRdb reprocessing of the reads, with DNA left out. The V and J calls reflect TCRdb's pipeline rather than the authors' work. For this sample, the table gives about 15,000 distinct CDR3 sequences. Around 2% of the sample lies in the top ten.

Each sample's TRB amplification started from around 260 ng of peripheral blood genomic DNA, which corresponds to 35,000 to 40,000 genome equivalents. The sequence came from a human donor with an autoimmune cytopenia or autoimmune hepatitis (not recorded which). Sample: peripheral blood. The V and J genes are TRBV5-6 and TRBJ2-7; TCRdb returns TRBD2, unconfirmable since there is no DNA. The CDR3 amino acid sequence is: CASSLWLAGGLSYEQYF.